The present entry profiles one TCR beta chain with its context. Its antigen is currently unknown. There are 15 residues in the CDR3. The junction had 7 bases not matched to a gene; V was cut back by 3 bases and J by 3 bases. Germline V gene sequence: CDR1 SGDLS, CDR2 YYNGEE. These data are taken from a study of blood T cells in healthy people across ages. Findings and caveats of the study: A strong correlation was found between TCR beta diversity and the percentage of naive T cells. For the donors, CMV status was unknown and possibly confounded expanded clonotype changes.

It was with a sample-barcoded 5' primer and a J-beta primer mix that a second PCR of roughly 6 to 12 cycles was run. TCRdb processed the 5' RACE reads anew with MiXCR; each CDR3 protein has one entry. The sample contains some 900,000 distinct CDR3 sequences, around 48% of which appear only once. The specimen was blood. This sequence was found in a man in his thirties or forties in good health. V and J are TRBV9 and TRBJ1-1; TRBD1 aligns across 8 bases. For the CDR3, the DNA is TGTGCCAGCAGCGCAATCCAGGGGGCTGACACTGAAGCTTTCTTT. Translating gives CASSAIQGADTEAFF.